A selection of T cell receptor beta chains follows, all from one sample in a study of blood T cell repertoires in COVID-19. Here immunoSEQ multiplex PCR was the method, and the copy in TCRdb shows in-frame clones only, minus some. The data hold around 67,000 clones, with 80% to 90% observed a single time. Sequenced input: peripheral blood. The receptors derive from a man in his fifties or sixties with active COVID-19. CDR3s include the opening cysteine and the closing phenylalanine or tryptophan. The D gene is left open where the match is weak. Not all rows give a size; the values are once, few, many and, for expanded clones, a class.

J | V | size | D | CDR3 | DNA
TRBJ1-5 | TRBV7-9 | NA | TRBD1 | CASSPTGGASNQPQHF | TGTGCCAGCAGCCCTACAGGGGGGGCTAGCAATCAGCCCCAGCATTTT
TRBJ2-5 | TRBV11-2 | NA | NA | CASSQGIQETQYF | TGTGCCAGCAGCCAGGGGATCCAAGAGACCCAGTACTTC
TRBJ2-2 | TRBV6-4 | few | NA | CASSAGGGSGELFF | TGTGCCAGCAGCGCCGGCGGGGGCTCCGGGGAGCTGTTTTTT
TRBJ1-2 | TRBV2 | NA | NA | CASTAQGSNYGYTF | TGTGCCAGCACTGCACAGGGAAGCAACTATGGCTACACCTTC
TRBJ2-3 | TRBV2 | NA | TRBD1 | CASSRDRGSDTQYF | TGTGCCAGCAGCCGGGACAGGGGATCAGATACGCAGTATTTT
TRBJ2-7 | TRBV12-5 | NA | TRBD1 | CASGLGTGVLEQYF | TGTGCTAGTGGTTTAGGGACAGGGGTCCTTGAGCAGTACTTC
TRBJ2-4 | TRBV12-1 | NA | NA | CASSFVRQGVLAKNIQYF | TGTGCCAGCAGCTTTGTGCGGCAGGGTGTTCTAGCCAAAAACATTCAGTACTTC
TRBJ2-1 | TRBV10-2 | NA | NA | CASRSGPSSYNEQFF | TGCGCCAGCAGGAGCGGGCCGAGCTCCTACAATGAGCAGTTCTTC
TRBJ2-3 | TRBV5-1 | NA | NA | CASSLGLSTDTQYF | TGCGCCAGCAGCTTGGGACTCAGCACAGATACGCAGTATTTT
TRBJ2-7 | TRBV21-1 | NA | NA | CASSKGQGWSYF | TGTGCCAGCAGCAAGGGTCAGGGGTGGTCGTACTTC
TRBJ1-2 | TRBV3-1/TRBV3-2 | NA | NA | CASSQDRRYYGYTF | TGTGCCAGCAGCCAAGATCGGAGGTACTATGGCTACACCTTC
TRBJ2-6 | TRBV29-1 | NA | NA | CSVSLQEGSQSGANVLTF | TGCAGCGTTAGTTTACAGGAGGGTTCGCAGTCTGGGGCCAACGTCCTGACTTTC
TRBJ2-6 | TRBV12-3/TRBV12-4 | NA | NA | CASSLTINVLTF | TGTGCCAGCAGTCTAACTATCAACGTCCTGACTTTC
TRBJ1-2 | TRBV4-1 | NA | NA | CASSQDEGRNYGYTF | TGCGCCAGCAGCCAAGATGAGGGCAGGAACTATGGCTACACCTTC
TRBJ1-6 | TRBV6-5 | NA | NA | CASSYTAGLASPLHF | TGTGCCAGCAGTTACACAGCAGGGCTGGCTTCACCCCTCCACTTT
TRBJ2-3 | TRBV19 | NA | NA | CASSPTSTDTQYF | TGTGCCAGTAGTCCGACTAGCACAGATACGCAGTATTTT
TRBJ1-2 | TRBV5-1 | NA | NA | CASSVTNYGYTF | TGCGCCAGCAGCGTAACTAACTATGGCTACACCTTC
TRBJ2-3 | TRBV10-3 | NA | NA | CATGGGVEDTQYF | TGTGCCACCGGAGGGGGGGTCGAAGATACGCAGTATTTT
TRBJ2-7 | TRBV18 | NA | TRBD2 | CASSPPGLAGAYEQYF | TGTGCCAGCTCACCCCCGGGACTAGCGGGAGCCTACGAGCAGTACTTC
TRBJ1-1 | TRBV5-1 | few | NA | CASSPSGNTEAFF | TGCGCCAGCAGCCCTAGCGGGAACACTGAAGCTTTCTTT
TRBJ2-2 | TRBV3-1/TRBV3-2 | NA | TRBD2 | CASSPLAGDTGELFF | TGTGCCAGCAGCCCACTAGCGGGGGACACCGGGGAGCTGTTTTTT
TRBJ2-7 | TRBV18 | NA | NA | CASSPRTGRENEQYF | TGTGCCAGCTCACCCCGAACAGGGAGAGAAAACGAGCAGTACTTC
TRBJ2-5 | TRBV7-2 | NA | TRBD2 | CASSSYGGGIQETQYF | TGTGCCAGCAGCTCCTACGGCGGGGGGATCCAAGAGACCCAGTACTTC
TRBJ2-1 | TRBV7-7 | NA | TRBD2 | CASSLAGADNEQFF | TGTGCTAGCAGCTTAGCGGGGGCCGACAATGAGCAGTTCTTC
TRBJ1-5 | TRBV10-3 | NA | NA | CAISESGGWNQPQHF | TGTGCCATCAGTGAGTCGGGAGGGTGGAATCAGCCCCAGCATTTT
TRBJ2-5 | TRBV7-7 | few | TRBD1 | CASSSPGQGGQETQYF | TGTGCCAGCAGCTCCCCGGGACAGGGGGGACAAGAGACCCAGTACTTC
TRBJ2-1 | TRBV6-1 | NA | NA | CASSEDLEAKNEQFF | TGTGCCAGCAGTGAAGACCTGGAGGCTAAGAATGAGCAGTTCTTC
TRBJ2-1 | TRBV29-1 | once | TRBD2 | CSVEVAGGDEQFF | TGCAGCGTTGAAGTAGCGGGAGGGGATGAGCAGTTCTTC
TRBJ2-3 | TRBV10-3 | few | TRBD2 | CAIRGAGGWGDTQYF | TGTGCCATCAGGGGAGCGGGAGGGTGGGGTGATACGCAGTATTTT
TRBJ1-1 | TRBV5-4 | NA | NA | CASSLYPKSGYTEAFF | TGTGCCAGCAGCTTGTACCCTAAAAGCGGTTACACTGAAGCTTTCTTT
TRBJ2-5 | TRBV19 | NA | NA | CASSTPLSEGATQYF | TGTGCCAGTAGTACCCCCCTATCGGAAGGGGCGACCCAGTACTTC
TRBJ1-4 | TRBV15 | large | NA | CATSVSPLGTNEKLFF | TGTGCCACCAGCGTTTCCCCCCTAGGCACTAATGAAAAACTGTTTTTT
TRBJ2-3 | TRBV3-1/TRBV3-2 | NA | TRBD2 | CASSLGLATDTQYF | TGTGCCAGCAGCCTAGGACTAGCCACAGATACGCAGTATTTT
TRBJ2-7 | TRBV18 | NA | TRBD1 | CASSPTGGGYEQYF | TGTGCCAGCTCACCCACAGGGGGCGGATACGAGCAGTACTTC
TRBJ1-2 | TRBV27 | NA | NA | CASTGGGPGYGYTF | TGTGCCAGTACCGGGGGGGGACCGGGATATGGCTACACCTTC
TRBJ2-3 | TRBV5-1 | NA | NA | CASSLEEGDTQYF | TGCGCCAGCAGCTTGGAGGAGGGAGATACGCAGTATTTT
TRBJ1-5 | TRBV5-1 | once | NA | CASSLGAGGNQPQHF | TGCGCCAGCAGCTTGGGGGCCGGCGGCAATCAGCCCCAGCATTTT
TRBJ2-5 | TRBV6-5 | NA | NA | CASSYATGGGQETQYF | TGTGCCAGCAGTTACGCCACAGGGGGAGGGCAAGAGACCCAGTACTTC
TRBJ2-1 | TRBV18 | NA | TRBD1 | CASSRLGTGGNNEQFF | TGTGCCAGCTCCCGACTCGGGACAGGGGGTAACAATGAGCAGTTCTTC
TRBJ2-7 | TRBV19 | NA | NA | CASTSRAGIYEQYF | TGTGCCAGTACATCGCGGGCGGGTATCTACGAGCAGTACTTC
TRBJ2-3 | TRBV30 | once | NA | CAWSGSGAITDTQYF | TGTGCCTGGAGTGGGAGCGGAGCGATCACAGATACGCAGTATTTT
TRBJ1-2 | TRBV7-9 | few | TRBD1 | CASSLEGQGARYGYTF | TGTGCCAGCAGCTTAGAGGGACAGGGGGCCCGCTATGGCTACACCTTC
TRBJ1-4 | TRBV4-1 | NA | NA | CASSPIYGVGDEKLFF | TGCGCCAGCAGCCCTATTTACGGGGTCGGGGATGAAAAACTGTTTTTT
TRBJ1-6 | TRBV18 | NA | TRBD1 | CASSQGTGQTLHF | TGTGCCAGCTCACAAGGGACAGGCCAGACCCTCCACTTT
TRBJ1-1 | TRBV6-1 | few | NA | CASSEAETGQTEAFF | TGTGCCAGCAGTGAAGCGGAGACAGGCCAAACTGAAGCTTTCTTT
TRBJ1-1 | TRBV7-6 | NA | TRBD1 | CASSSRAGGAVKAEAFF | TGTGCCAGCAGCTCCAGGGCAGGGGGAGCGGTCAAGGCTGAAGCTTTCTTT
TRBJ1-1 | TRBV6-6 | medium-sized | TRBD1 | CASSVQGGAFF | TGTGCCAGCAGTGTACAGGGGGGAGCTTTCTTT
TRBJ1-2 | TRBV9 | once | NA | CASSVEEGPYGYTF | TGTGCCAGCAGCGTAGAGGAGGGCCCCTATGGCTACACCTTC
TRBJ2-5 | TRBV5-4 | NA | TRBD2 | CASSASGGAIETQYF | TGTGCCAGCAGCGCTTCCGGGGGGGCTATAGAGACCCAGTACTTC
TRBJ1-2 | TRBV11-2 | NA | NA | CASSLTEYGYTF | TGTGCCAGCAGCTTGACAGAGTATGGCTACACCTTC
TRBJ2-5 | TRBV27 | NA | TRBD1 | CASVSQGRETQYF | TGTGCCAGCGTCTCACAGGGGAGAGAGACCCAGTACTTC
TRBJ1-4 | TRBV11-2 | NA | NA | CASSLERVEEKLFF | TGTGCCAGCAGCTTAGAGAGGGTGGAAGAAAAACTGTTTTTT
TRBJ2-7 | TRBV6-5 | NA | NA | CASRTDSTAYEQYF | TGTGCCAGCAGGACGGACAGTACCGCCTACGAGCAGTACTTC
TRBJ2-1 | TRBV19 | NA | NA | CASSMALDYGSYNEQFF | TGTGCCAGTAGTATGGCTCTTGACTACGGGAGTTACAATGAGCAGTTCTTC
TRBJ2-3 | TRBV7-9 | NA | NA | CASSPEETDTQYF | TGTGCCAGCAGCCCAGAGGAGACAGATACGCAGTATTTT